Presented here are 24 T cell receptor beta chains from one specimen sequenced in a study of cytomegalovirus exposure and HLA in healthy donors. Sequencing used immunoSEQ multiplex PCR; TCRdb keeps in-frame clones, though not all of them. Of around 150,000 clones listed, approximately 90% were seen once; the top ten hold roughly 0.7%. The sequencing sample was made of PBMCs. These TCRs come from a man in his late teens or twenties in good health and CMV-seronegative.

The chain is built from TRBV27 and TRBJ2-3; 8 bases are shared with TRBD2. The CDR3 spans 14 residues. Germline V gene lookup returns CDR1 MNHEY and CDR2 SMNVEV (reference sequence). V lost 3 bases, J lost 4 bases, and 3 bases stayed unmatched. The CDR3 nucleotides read TGTGCCAGCAGTTTCAAGCGGGAGTCAGATACGCAGTATTTT. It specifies CASSFKRESDTQYF.

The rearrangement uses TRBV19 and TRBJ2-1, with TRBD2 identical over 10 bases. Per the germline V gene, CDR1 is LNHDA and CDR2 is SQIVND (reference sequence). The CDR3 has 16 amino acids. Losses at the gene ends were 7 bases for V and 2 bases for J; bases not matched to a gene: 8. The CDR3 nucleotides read TGTGCCAGTACCATTAGCGGGAGGCTCGCCTACAATGAGCAGTTCTTC. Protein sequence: CASTISGRLAYNEQFF.

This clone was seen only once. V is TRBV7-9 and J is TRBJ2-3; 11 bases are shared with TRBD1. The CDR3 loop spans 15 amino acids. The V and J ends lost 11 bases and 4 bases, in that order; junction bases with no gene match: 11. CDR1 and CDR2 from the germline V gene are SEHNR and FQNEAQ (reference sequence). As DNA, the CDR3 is TGTGCCCCCGGGTCAGGGACAGGGGGGGCAGATACGCAGTATTTT. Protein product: CAPGSGTGGADTQYF.

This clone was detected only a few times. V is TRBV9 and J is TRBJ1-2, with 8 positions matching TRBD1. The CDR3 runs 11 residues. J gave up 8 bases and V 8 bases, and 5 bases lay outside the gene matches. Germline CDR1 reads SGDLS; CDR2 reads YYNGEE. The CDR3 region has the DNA TGTGCCAGTGGGCAGGGGGCAGGCTACACCTTC. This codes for CASGQGAGYTF.

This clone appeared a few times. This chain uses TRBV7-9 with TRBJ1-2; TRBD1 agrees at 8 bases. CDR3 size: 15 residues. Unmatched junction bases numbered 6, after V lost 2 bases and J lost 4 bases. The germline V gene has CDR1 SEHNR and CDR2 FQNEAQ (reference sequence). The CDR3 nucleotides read TGTGCCAGCAGCTTACAAGACAGGGGTGGCTATGGCTACACCTTC. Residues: CASSLQDRGGYGYTF.

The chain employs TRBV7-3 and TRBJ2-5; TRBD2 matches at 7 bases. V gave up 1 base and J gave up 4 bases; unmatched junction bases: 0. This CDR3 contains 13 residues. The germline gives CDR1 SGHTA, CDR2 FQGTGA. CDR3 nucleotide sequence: TGTGCCAGCAGCTTAAGCGGGAGAGAGACCCAGTACTTC. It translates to CASSLSGRETQYF.

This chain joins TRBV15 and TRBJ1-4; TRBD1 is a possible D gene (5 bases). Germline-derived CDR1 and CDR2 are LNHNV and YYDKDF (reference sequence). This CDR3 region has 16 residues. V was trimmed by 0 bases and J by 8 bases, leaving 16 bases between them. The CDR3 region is CATSRDGTGDLEKLFF. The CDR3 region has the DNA TGTGCCACCAGCAGAGATGGGACGGGGGATCTGGAAAAACTGTTTTTT.

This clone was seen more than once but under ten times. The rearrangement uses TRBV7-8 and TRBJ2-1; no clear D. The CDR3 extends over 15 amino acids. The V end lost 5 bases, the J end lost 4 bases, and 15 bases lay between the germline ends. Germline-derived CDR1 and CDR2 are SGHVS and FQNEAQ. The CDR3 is CASSAYRVPYNEQFF. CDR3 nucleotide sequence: TGTGCCAGCAGCGCGTACAGAGTACCTTACAATGAGCAGTTCTTC.

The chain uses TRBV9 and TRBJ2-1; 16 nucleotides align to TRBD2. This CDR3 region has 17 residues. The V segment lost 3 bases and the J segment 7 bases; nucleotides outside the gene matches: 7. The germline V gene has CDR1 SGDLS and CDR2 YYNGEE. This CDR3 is CASSDGTSGGAGNEQFF. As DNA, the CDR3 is TGTGCCAGCAGCGATGGGACTAGCGGGGGGGCTGGGAATGAGCAGTTCTTC.

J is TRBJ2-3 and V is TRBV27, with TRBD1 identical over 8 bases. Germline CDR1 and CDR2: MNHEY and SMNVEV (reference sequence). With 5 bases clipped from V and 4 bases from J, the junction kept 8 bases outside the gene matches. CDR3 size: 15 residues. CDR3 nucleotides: TGTGCCAGCAGTCACCGGGACAGGTCCCCAGATACGCAGTATTTT. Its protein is CASSHRDRSPDTQYF.

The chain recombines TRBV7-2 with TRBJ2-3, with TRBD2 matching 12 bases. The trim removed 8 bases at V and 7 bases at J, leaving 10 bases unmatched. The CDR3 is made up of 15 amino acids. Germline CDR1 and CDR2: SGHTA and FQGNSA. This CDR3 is CASGGGTSGHNTQYF. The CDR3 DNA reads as TGTGCCAGCGGGGGTGGGACTAGCGGGCACAATACGCAGTATTTT. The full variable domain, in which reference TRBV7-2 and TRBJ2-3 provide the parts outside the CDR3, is GAGVSQSPSNKVTEKGKDVELRCDPISGHTALYWYRQSLGQGLEFLIYFQGNSAPDKSGLPSDRFSAERTGGSVSTLTIQRTQQEDSAVYLCASGGGTSGHNTQYFGPGTRLTVL.

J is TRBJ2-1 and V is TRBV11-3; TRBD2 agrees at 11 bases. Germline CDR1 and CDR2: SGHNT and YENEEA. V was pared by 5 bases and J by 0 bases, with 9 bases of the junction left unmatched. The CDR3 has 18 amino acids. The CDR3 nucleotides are TGTGCCAGCAGCCGTACTAGCGGGAGTCGCAGCTCCTACAATGAGCAGTTCTTC. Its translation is CASSRTSGSRSSYNEQFF.

The CDR3 here is CASSFRAGVYNEQFF. CDR3 in DNA: TGTGCCAGCAGCTTCCGGGCCGGGGTCTACAATGAGCAGTTCTTC. This rearrangement joins TRBV5-4 to TRBJ2-1; D is perhaps TRBD2 (5 bases). The CDR3 sequence is 15 residues long. Germline V gene data show CDR1 as SGHNT and CDR2 as YYREEE (reference sequence). Trimming cost V 2 bases and J 3 bases, with 12 bases left between them.

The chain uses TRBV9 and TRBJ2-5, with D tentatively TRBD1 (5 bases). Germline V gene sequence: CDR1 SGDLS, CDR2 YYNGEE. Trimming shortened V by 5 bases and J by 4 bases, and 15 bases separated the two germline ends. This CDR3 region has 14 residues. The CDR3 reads CASSRSGIGETQYF. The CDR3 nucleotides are TGTGCCAGCAGTCGCTCAGGGATCGGAGAGACCCAGTACTTC.

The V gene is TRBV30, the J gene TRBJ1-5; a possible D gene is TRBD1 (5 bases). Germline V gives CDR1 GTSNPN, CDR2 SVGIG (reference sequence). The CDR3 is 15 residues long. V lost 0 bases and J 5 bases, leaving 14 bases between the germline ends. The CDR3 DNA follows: TGTGCCTGGAGTGTCCCAGGGTCGTTATATCAGCCCCAGCATTTT. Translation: CAWSVPGSLYQPQHF.

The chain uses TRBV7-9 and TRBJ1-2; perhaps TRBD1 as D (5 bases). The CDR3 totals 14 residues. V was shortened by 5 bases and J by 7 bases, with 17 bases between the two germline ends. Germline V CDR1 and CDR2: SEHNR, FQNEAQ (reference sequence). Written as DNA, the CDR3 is TGTGCCAGCAGCCCTTTTGGGCTACAGGTTGGCTACACCTTC. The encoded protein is CASSPFGLQVGYTF.

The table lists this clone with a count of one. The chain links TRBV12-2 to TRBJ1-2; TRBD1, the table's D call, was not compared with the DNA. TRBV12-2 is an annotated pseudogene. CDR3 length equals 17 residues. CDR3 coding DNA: TGTGCAAGTCGCTTATGGGACAGGAGTCCGTTAAACTATGGCTACACCTTC. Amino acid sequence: CASRLWDRSPLNYGYTF.

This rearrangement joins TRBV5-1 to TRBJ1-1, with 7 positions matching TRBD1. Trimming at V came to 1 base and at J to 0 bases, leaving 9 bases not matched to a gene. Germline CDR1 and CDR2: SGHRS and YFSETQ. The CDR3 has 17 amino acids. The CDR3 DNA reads TGCGCCAGCAGCTTGACTATACAGGGGCCCATGAACACTGAAGCTTTCTTT. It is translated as CASSLTIQGPMNTEAFF.

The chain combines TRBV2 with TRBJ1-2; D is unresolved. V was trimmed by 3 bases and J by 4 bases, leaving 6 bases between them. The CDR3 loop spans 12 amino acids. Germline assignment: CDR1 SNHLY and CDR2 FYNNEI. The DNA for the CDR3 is TGTGCCAGCAGTGATTCGGGCTATGGCTACACCTTC. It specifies CASSDSGYGYTF. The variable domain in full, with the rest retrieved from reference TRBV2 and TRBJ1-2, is EPEVTQTPSHQVTQMGQEVILRCVPISNHLYFYWYRQILGQKVEFLVSFYNNEISEKSEIFDDQFSVERPDGSNFTLKIRSTKLEDSAMYFCASSDSGYGYTFGSGTRLTVV.

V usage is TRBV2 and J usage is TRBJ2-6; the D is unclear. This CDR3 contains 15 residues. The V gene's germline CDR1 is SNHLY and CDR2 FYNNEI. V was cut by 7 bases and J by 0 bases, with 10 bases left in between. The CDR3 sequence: CASTPLVSGANVLTF. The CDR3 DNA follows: TGTGCCAGCACCCCCCTTGTCTCTGGGGCCAACGTCCTGACTTTC.

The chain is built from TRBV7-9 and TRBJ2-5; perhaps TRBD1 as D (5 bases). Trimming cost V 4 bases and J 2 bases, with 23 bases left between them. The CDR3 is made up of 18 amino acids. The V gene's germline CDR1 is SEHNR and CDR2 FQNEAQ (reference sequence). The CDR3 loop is CASSSTLYSDIAQETQYF. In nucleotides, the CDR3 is TGTGCCAGCAGCTCAACCTTATACTCGGACATAGCACAAGAGACCCAGTACTTC.

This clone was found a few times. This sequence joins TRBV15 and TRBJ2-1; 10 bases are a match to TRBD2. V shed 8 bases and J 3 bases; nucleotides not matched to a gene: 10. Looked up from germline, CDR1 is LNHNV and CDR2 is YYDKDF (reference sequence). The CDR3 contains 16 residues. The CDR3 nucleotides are TGTGCCACCGCTGGGGGTAGCGGGGGGAACTACAATGAGCAGTTCTTC. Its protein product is CATAGGSGGNYNEQFF. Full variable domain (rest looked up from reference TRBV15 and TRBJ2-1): DAMVIQNPRYQVTQFGKPVTLSCSQTLNHNVMYWYQQKSSQAPKLLFHYYDKDFNNEADTPDNFQSRRPNTSFCFLDIRSPGLGDTAMYLCATAGGSGGNYNEQFFGPGTRLTVL.

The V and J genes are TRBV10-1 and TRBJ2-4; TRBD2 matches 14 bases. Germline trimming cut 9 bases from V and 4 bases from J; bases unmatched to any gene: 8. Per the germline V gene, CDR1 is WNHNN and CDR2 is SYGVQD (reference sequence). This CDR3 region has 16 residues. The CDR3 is CARSGTSGSRKNIQYF. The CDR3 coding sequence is TGCGCCAGAAGCGGGACTAGCGGGAGTAGGAAAAACATTCAGTACTTC.

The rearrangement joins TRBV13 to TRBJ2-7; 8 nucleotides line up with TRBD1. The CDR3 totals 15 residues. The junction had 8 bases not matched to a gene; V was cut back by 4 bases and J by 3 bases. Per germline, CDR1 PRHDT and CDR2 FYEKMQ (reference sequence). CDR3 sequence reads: CASSSLSGGGYEQYV. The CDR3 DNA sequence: TGTGCCAGCAGCTCTCTCTCAGGGGGCGGCTACGAGCAGTACGTC.